One and the same sample provided the 26 T cell receptor beta chains below, sequenced in a study of blood T cells in healthy people across ages. A second PCR, run for roughly 7 to 11 cycles, used a sample-barcoded 5' primer plus a J-beta primer mix. TCRdb reanalysed the 5' RACE reads using MiXCR and keeps one entry per CDR3 protein. The table lists around 970,000 distinct CDR3 sequences, about 53% of them singletons. The sequenced sample was blood. The receptors derive from a woman aged 55-69 years in good health.

This clonotype is a singleton in its sample. Compared with germline, one end of the junction differs, possibly owing to a read error. The rearrangement links TRBV4-1 to TRBJ1-5; D might be TRBD1 (6 bases). Germline CDR1 is MGHRA and CDR2 is YSYEKL. This CDR3 has 17 residues. The CDR3 spells CASSRPPQGGPNHPQHF. Here the CDR3 DNA reads TGCGCCAGCAGCCGCCCCCCACAGGGTGGTCCCAATCATCCCCAGCATTTT.

The chain links TRBV11-2 to TRBJ2-2; 8 bases match TRBD2. J was trimmed by 0 bases and V by 5 bases; bases with no gene match: 5. Germline V gene data show CDR1 as SGHAT and CDR2 as FQNNGV. This CDR3 has 16 amino acids. The CDR3 sequence: CASSRGGQANTGELFF. In nucleotides, the CDR3 is TGTGCCAGCAGCCGGGGGGGGCAAGCGAACACCGGGGAGCTGTTTTTT.

The rearrangement links TRBV20-1 to TRBJ2-1, with 8 bases matching TRBD2. This CDR3 has 13 amino acids. Trimming at V came to 3 bases and at J to 8 bases, leaving 6 bases not matched to a gene. Germline V lookup: CDR1 DFQATT, CDR2 SNEGSKA (reference sequence). This CDR3 reads CSASGRAGYEQFF. The CDR3 nucleotides read TGCAGTGCTAGCGGGAGGGCCGGTTATGAGCAGTTCTTC.

The chain has TRBV24-1 and TRBJ2-1; D gene uncertain. Trimming removed 2 bases from V and 1 base from J, with 17 bases in between. This CDR3 comprises 18 residues. From germline, CDR1 is KGHDR and CDR2 SFDVKD. The CDR3 sequence is CATSDSSAAGPSYNEQFF. The CDR3 DNA follows: TGTGCCACCAGTGATTCTTCCGCCGCAGGTCCTTCCTACAATGAGCAGTTCTTC.

The gene calls are TRBV11-2 and TRBJ2-1, with 9 bases that match TRBD2. Germline values: CDR1 SGHAT, CDR2 FQNNGV. The CDR3 spans 16 residues. V trimming: 2 bases; J trimming: 4 bases; junction bases outside the gene matches: 6. For the CDR3, the DNA is TGTGCCAGCAGCTTAACCGCTAGCGGGGCATACAATGAGCAGTTCTTC. The encoded protein is CASSLTASGAYNEQFF.

The chain carries TRBV29-1 and TRBJ2-7, with a weak D call TRBD2 (6 bases). With 4 bases removed from V and 2 bases from J, the gap between germline ends came to 12 bases. CDR1 and CDR2 from the germline V gene are SQVTM and ANQGSEA. The CDR3 sequence is 13 residues long. CDR3 nucleotides: TGCAGCGTTGCCCGGGAGCCTGCCTACGAGCAGTACTTC. This translates into CSVAREPAYEQYF.

Worth noting for this clonotype: At one end, the junction sequence differs from germline, possibly due to a read error. The V call is TRBV2, the J call TRBJ2-7; D possibly uses TRBD1 or TRBD2 (5 bases each). The CDR3 loop spans 15 amino acids. Germline V gives CDR1 SNHLY, CDR2 FYNNEI. CDR3: CVSSGGIRAAYEQYF. The CDR3, as DNA: TGTGTCAGCTCCGGAGGTATCAGGGCTGCCTACGAGCAGTACTTC.

Turning to this clonotype: One end of the junction does not line up with germline, which may come from a read error. The V gene is TRBV19, the J gene TRBJ1-4, with 8 bases aligning to TRBD1. This CDR3 contains 13 residues. Looked up from germline, CDR1 is LNHDA and CDR2 is SQIVND (reference sequence). The DNA for the CDR3 is TGTGCCAGTATGGACAGGGTTAATGGAAAACTGTTTTTT. This gives the protein CASMDRVNGKLFF. Full variable domain (remainder filled in from reference TRBV19 and TRBJ1-4): DGGITQSPKYLFRKEGQNVTLSCEQNLNHDAMYWYRQDPGQGLRLIYYSQIVNDFQKGDIAEGYSVSREKKESFPLTVTSAQKNPTAFYLCASMDRVNGKLFFGSGTQLSVL.

Points on this clonotype: The CDR3 does not close with the conserved phenylalanine or tryptophan, likely indicating a read error. The limits of the CDR3 on the DNA are not certain, so only TCRdb's listed CDR3 is given. The gene calls are TRBV7-9 and TRBJ2-1; the table's D gene call, TRBD1, was not cross checked with the DNA. The CDR3 is 14 amino acids in total, end residues counted. The germline CDR1 and CDR2 sequences are SEHNR and FQNEAQ (reference sequence). CDR3 protein: CASSTGLRGDEKFI.

This clonotype was recorded a few times. This chain links TRBV12-3 or TRBV12-4 with TRBJ2-3; 9 nucleotides line up with TRBD2. This CDR3 is 16 amino acids long. V was pared by 3 bases and J by 0 bases, with 4 bases of the junction left unmatched. The CDR3 protein is CASSLRLAASTDTQYF. The CDR3, as DNA: TGTGCCAGCAGTTTGCGACTAGCGGCTAGCACAGATACGCAGTATTTT.

The V gene is TRBV10-2, the J gene TRBJ1-5; tentative D call: TRBD1 (5 bases). V shed 2 bases and J shed 6 bases, with 17 bases lying between them. The CDR3 covers 16 residues. Germline V CDR1 and CDR2: WSHSY, SAAADI. CDR3 protein: CASSEVSRDAGQPQHF. DNA for the CDR3: TGCGCCAGCAGTGAGGTTTCCAGGGACGCGGGTCAGCCCCAGCATTTT.

This clonotype was seen at least ten times. The chain combines TRBV7-3 with TRBJ2-1; 7 nucleotides line up with TRBD2. The CDR3 contains 14 residues. CDR1 is SGHTA and CDR2 is FQGTGA in the germline V gene. The V segment lost 4 bases and the J segment 2 bases; nucleotides outside the gene matches: 2. The CDR3 reads CASSSSGAYNEQFF. For the CDR3, the DNA is TGTGCCAGCAGCTCTAGCGGAGCCTACAATGAGCAGTTCTTC.

V and J are TRBV6-1 and TRBJ2-1; TRBD2 matches 10 bases. CDR3 size: 15 residues. V shed 4 bases, J shed 5 bases, and the junction held 5 bases outside the gene matches. Germline CDR1 is MNHNS and CDR2 is SASEGT. CDR3 residues: CASSGKAGGNNEQFF. For the CDR3, the DNA is TGTGCCAGCAGTGGAAAAGCGGGGGGGAACAATGAGCAGTTCTTC.

The CDR3 DNA follows: TGCGCCAGCAGCTTGTTCGGCTCACGAGAGACCCAGTACTTC. Encoded protein: CASSLFGSRETQYF. The chain employs TRBV5-1 and TRBJ2-5; no firm D call. Germline V gene data show CDR1 as SGHRS and CDR2 as YFSETQ. The germline V and J ends were trimmed by 1 base and 4 bases, with 11 bases remaining between them. CDR3 length: 14 residues.

This clonotype was seen a handful of times. The genes are TRBV20-1 and TRBJ2-7; D unclear. With 3 bases removed from V and 7 bases from J, the gap between germline ends came to 13 bases. This CDR3 region has 12 residues. The germline V gene encodes CDR1 DFQATT and CDR2 SNEGSKA (reference sequence). The CDR3 DNA reads as TGCAGTGCTAGCCTGCGGACCATTGAGCAGTACTTC. It is translated as CSASLRTIEQYF.

The CDR3 DNA is TGCGCCAGCAGCCGAGAGGGACAGGGTGGAATAGTGCAGTACTTC. Protein: CASSREGQGGIVQYF. This rearrangement joins TRBV4-1 to TRBJ2-4; 9 positions agree with TRBD1. This CDR3 is built from 15 residues. J lost 13 bases, V lost 4 bases, and 14 bases had no gene match. The germline V gene has CDR1 MGHRA and CDR2 YSYEKL.

This clonotype came up once. The gene calls are TRBV6-5 and TRBJ1-1; D might be TRBD1 (6 bases). Germline V lookup: CDR1 MNHEY, CDR2 SVGAGI. V lost 8 bases and J 3 bases, leaving 22 bases between the germline ends. The CDR3 loop spans 16 amino acids. CDR3 nucleotide sequence: TGTGCCAGCGGCTCGGGGGGGGCCAGGGCGTACACTGAAGCTTTCTTT. This codes for CASGSGGARAYTEAFF.

This clonotype was recorded only once. CDR3 DNA sequence: TGTGCCAGCAGCCTAGGCCCGCGGTCACCCCTCCACTTT. It yields the protein CASSLGPRSPLHF. The chain is built from TRBV7-2 and TRBJ1-6; D is unresolved. CDR3 length: 13 residues. The V end was cut by 5 bases, the J end by 10 bases, with 12 bases between. Germline values: CDR1 SGHTA, CDR2 FQGNSA.

The chain recombines TRBV20-1 with TRBJ2-1; a weak D match, TRBD2 (6 bases). V lost 6 bases, J lost 3 bases, and 15 bases lay in between. The CDR3 runs to 14 residues. Germline CDR1 and CDR2: DFQATT and SNEGSKA (reference sequence). For the CDR3, the DNA is TGCAGTGCACCCCTCGGACTAAACTACAATGAGCAGTTCTTC. It is translated as CSAPLGLNYNEQFF.

This clonotype came up a few times. This chain connects TRBV14 to TRBJ2-7; unclear D gene. The germline V gene has CDR1 SGHDN and CDR2 FVKESK. This CDR3 contains 15 residues. V dropped 1 base and J dropped 2 bases, with 12 bases sitting between them. The DNA for the CDR3 is TGTGCCAGCAGCCAAGGCCCAGCACTTCCCTACGAGCAGTACTTC. Its translation is CASSQGPALPYEQYF.

The chain is built from TRBV9 and TRBJ2-3; D unclear. This CDR3 comprises 16 residues. Trimming removed 4 bases at V and 2 bases at J, with 17 bases between. Germline CDR1 reads SGDLS; CDR2 reads YYNGEE. The DNA for the CDR3 is TGTGCCAGCAGCACGTTGAGCCCGAGAGACACAGATACGCAGTATTTT. As protein: CASSTLSPRDTDTQYF.

This chain links TRBV20-1 with TRBJ2-5; the match to TRBD1 covers 8 bases. CDR3 length: 13 residues. The ends lost 6 bases at V and 2 bases at J; junction bases unmatched: 5. The germline V gene encodes CDR1 DFQATT and CDR2 SNEGSKA (reference sequence). The CDR3 DNA sequence: TGCAGTGCCCCGGGACAGGATCAAGAGACCCAGTACTTC. It codes for CSAPGQDQETQYF.

V is TRBV20-1 and J is TRBJ2-3, with a possible D match to TRBD2 (5 bases). There are 14 residues in the CDR3. Deletions cut 1 base from V and 4 bases from J, with 12 bases between. The germline V gene has CDR1 DFQATT and CDR2 SNEGSKA (reference sequence). The CDR3 coding sequence is TGCAGTGCTAGAGCGCTACTAGTCGCAGATACGCAGTATTTT. It specifies CSARALLVADTQYF.

The chain links TRBV20-1 to TRBJ2-5, with 12 bases aligning to TRBD2. J gave up 3 bases and V 6 bases, and 14 bases lay outside the gene matches. Germline V gene sequence: CDR1 DFQATT, CDR2 SNEGSKA (reference sequence). The CDR3 contains 17 residues. CDR3 in amino acids: CSAESTSGSSGEETQYF. The DNA of the CDR3 is TGCAGTGCCGAGTCGACTAGCGGGAGTTCGGGTGAAGAGACCCAGTACTTC.

The CDR3 is CASSLDTGYEQYF. CDR3 coding DNA: TGTGCCAGCTCTCTCGACACAGGGTACGAGCAGTACTTC. V and J are TRBV18 and TRBJ2-5, with D possibly TRBD1 on 6 matching bases. The end of the DNA aligns better with TRBJ2-7, so the J call may be wrong. The CDR3 totals 13 residues. Germline assignment: CDR1 KGHSH and CDR2 LQKENI.

In this sample, this clonotype turned up a few times. This sequence joins TRBV7-2 and TRBJ1-1; D remains unclear. CDR3 length: 12 amino acids. Between the trimmed V and J ends, which lost 2 bases and 10 bases, there was a span of 11 bases. Germline CDR1 SGHTA, CDR2 FQGNSA. The CDR3, as DNA: TGTGCCAGCAGCTTATTAGGGTACTCAGCTTTCTTT. It translates to CASSLLGYSAFF.